This T cell receptor (beta chain) was obtained from a study of blood T cell repertoires in COVID-19. Study in general: T cells, B-cell-depleted T cells, or PBMCs supplied cDNA or gDNA.

J gave up 7 bases and V 4 bases, and 11 bases lay outside the gene matches. The CDR3 runs 17 residues. Germline V lookup: CDR1 MGHRA, CDR2 YSYEKL. The data were produced by immunoSEQ multiplex PCR, yet TCRdb's version contains in-frame clones alone and is incomplete. The sample shows about 300,000 clones, around 88% of them seen only once. The sequenced material came from peripheral blood. The V and J genes are TRBV4-1 and TRBJ2-1; 12 bases are shared with TRBD2. The TCR comes from a woman under 40 with COVID-19, enrolled during active disease. CDR3 sequence (DNA): TGCGCCAGCAGCCGGCAGCTAGCGGGGGGGCCGAGTAATGAGCAGTTCTTC. This encodes CASSRQLAGGPSNEQFF.